This T cell receptor beta chain was profiled in a study of shared clonotypes between healthy human individuals. Study overall: CD4 naive and CD4 memory each took three plates per donor, while CD8 naive took two and CD8 memory one.

The study, taken as a whole, reports: A reduction in generation probabilities was seen for non-shared clonotypes relative to those shared by all four donors.

A word on this clone: Its antigen is not identified. A much larger clone is a single base away; this may be a read error. Other DNA sequences of this sample code for an identical CDR3.

CDR3 length: 13 amino acids. Germline CDR1 reads SGHTA; CDR2 reads FQGTGA. Trimming removed 3 bases from V and 0 bases from J, with 3 bases in between. Those who donated were healthy HIV-negative adults, with no recent acute infections or vaccinations reported. Everyone who donated was a Caucasian adult who lived in Nashville, Tennessee. The method was immunoSEQ multiplex PCR; TCRdb's version includes in-frame clones alone and lacks a portion of them. The sample contains around 1.1 million clones, roughly 74% of which appear only once. This clonotype originated in a man aged 18 to 29 in good health. Some clones in this sample may be carry-over from other donors' samples. Input material: memory CD4+ T cells from PBMCs. As for subset: CD45RA-negative fraction. J is TRBJ1-5 and V is TRBV7-3, with D hard to call. The CDR3 DNA follows: TGTGCCAGCAGCTTGGATAGCAATCAGCCCCAGCATTTT. It specifies CASSLDSNQPQHF.